The sequence of this T cell receptor beta chain was determined in a study of blood T cell repertoires in COVID-19. About the study: Sites across the United States, Italy and Spain contributed samples from acute and convalescent COVID-19. PBMCs, B-cell-depleted T cells, or T cells provided the cDNA or gDNA that made up the material.

This CDR3 is 15 amino acids long. The V and J ends lost 5 bases and 2 bases respectively, with 12 bases between them. The germline V gene encodes CDR1 SGHAT and CDR2 FQNNGV. As processed by the authors: The authors estimated nucleated cell counts from reference gene primer amplification. Sequencing used immunoSEQ multiplex PCR; TCRdb keeps in-frame clones, though not all of them. The V and J calls and clone size come from that table; D and trimming were worked out from the DNA. The data show about 140,000 clones, with around 88% seen just once and around 5% held by the top ten. This receptor was taken from a human donor in a cohort sampled during active COVID-19. The rearrangement joins TRBV11-2 to TRBJ2-2, with D tentatively TRBD2 (5 bases). The specimen was peripheral blood. CDR3 coding DNA: TGTGCCAGCAGCCCTCAGACTACAAACACCGGGGAGCTGTTTTTT. Translating it yields CASSPQTTNTGELFF.